The rows below give T cell receptor beta chains drawn from one sample of a study of OX40 agonist ivuxolimab in advanced cancers. Clones were read by immunoSEQ multiplex PCR, and TCRdb kept only the in-frame ones, dropping some. The sample gives more than 100,000 clones, 85% to 95% of which show up once; more than 0.15% is in the top ten. The specimen comprised CD4+ or CD8+ T cells sorted from blood, sampled in a trial of the OX40 agonist ivuxolimab. All receptors come from an adult with an advanced solid tumor such as melanoma, head and neck, liver or kidney cancer. Each CDR3 is given without its conserved first and last residue.

CDR3 | J | V
ASSLGDRTNTGELF | TRBJ2-2 | TRBV7-9
ATSRDLGEAETQY | TRBJ2-5 | TRBV15
ASSTGYGNQPQH | TRBJ1-5 | TRBV6-5
ASSLLTGSYT | TRBJ1-2 | TRBV6-5
ASSPQGRNEKLF | TRBJ1-4 | TRBV18
ASSLTRSILGVVEQY | TRBJ2-7 | TRBV7-8
ASSRGGPSTDTQY | TRBJ2-3 | TRBV7-2
ASKDRGLNQPQH | TRBJ1-5 | TRBV28
ASSPTGQLSYEQY | TRBJ2-7 | TRBV6-6
ASSPPSPTGWGMNTEAF | TRBJ1-1 | TRBV28
ASTADRNYGYT | TRBJ1-2 | TRBV2
ASSPGLARNEQF | TRBJ2-1 | TRBV7-6
ASALHTDTQY | TRBJ2-3 | TRBV5-1